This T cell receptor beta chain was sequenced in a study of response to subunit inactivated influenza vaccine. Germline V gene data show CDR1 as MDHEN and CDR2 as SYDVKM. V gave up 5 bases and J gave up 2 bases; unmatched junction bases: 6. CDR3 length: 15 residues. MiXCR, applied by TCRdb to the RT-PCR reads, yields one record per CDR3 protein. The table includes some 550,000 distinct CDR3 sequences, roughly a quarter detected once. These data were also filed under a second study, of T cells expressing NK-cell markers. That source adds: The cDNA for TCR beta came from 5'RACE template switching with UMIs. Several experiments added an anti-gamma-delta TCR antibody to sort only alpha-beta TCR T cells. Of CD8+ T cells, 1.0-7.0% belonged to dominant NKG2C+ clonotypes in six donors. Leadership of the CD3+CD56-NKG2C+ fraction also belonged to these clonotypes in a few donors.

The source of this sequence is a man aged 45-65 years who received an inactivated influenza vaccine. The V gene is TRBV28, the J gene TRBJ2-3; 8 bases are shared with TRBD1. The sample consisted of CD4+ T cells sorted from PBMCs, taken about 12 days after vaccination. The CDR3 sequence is CASSPGQGTTDTQYF. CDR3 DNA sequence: TGTGCCAGCAGTCCCGGACAGGGTACCACAGATACGCAGTATTTT.